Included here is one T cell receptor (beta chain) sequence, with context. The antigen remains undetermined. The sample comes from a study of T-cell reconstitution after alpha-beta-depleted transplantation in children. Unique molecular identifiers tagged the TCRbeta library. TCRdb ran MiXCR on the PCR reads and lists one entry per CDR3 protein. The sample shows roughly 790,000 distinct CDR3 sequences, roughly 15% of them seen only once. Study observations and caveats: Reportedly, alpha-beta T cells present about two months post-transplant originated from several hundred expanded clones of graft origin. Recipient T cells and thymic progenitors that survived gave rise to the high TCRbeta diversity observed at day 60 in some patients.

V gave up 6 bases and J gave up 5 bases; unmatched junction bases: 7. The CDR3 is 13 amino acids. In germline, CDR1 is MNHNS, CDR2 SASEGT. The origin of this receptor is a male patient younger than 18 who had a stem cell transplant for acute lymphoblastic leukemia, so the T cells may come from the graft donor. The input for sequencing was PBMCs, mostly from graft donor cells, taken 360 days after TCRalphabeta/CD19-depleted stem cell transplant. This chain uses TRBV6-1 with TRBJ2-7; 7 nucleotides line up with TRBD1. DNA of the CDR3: TGTGCCAGCAGACCGGGACAGTTCAACGAGCAGTACTTC. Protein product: CASRPGQFNEQYF.